Included here is one TCR beta chain sequence, with context. The data are from a study of blood T cell repertoires in COVID-19. V was clipped by 2 bases and J by 0 bases, with 15 bases between them. The CDR3 contains 18 residues. Germline V gene sequence: CDR1 SGHDT, CDR2 YYEEEE. The repertoire was sequenced with immunoSEQ multiplex PCR; TCRdb's copy has only in-frame clones and lacks some. The sample yields hundreds of thousands of clones, approximately 89% seen once. The source of this sequence is a woman in her forties or fifties who had recovered from COVID-19. The sample comprised peripheral blood. The chain couples TRBV5-6 to TRBJ2-6; D is unclear. The DNA of the CDR3 is TGTGCCAGCAGCTTTCCTATTTCAGGTTACTCTGGGGCCAACGTCCTGACTTTC. It is translated as CASSFPISGYSGANVLTF.